The sequence of this T cell receptor beta chain was determined in a study of blood T cell repertoires in COVID-19. Study at large: COVID-19 samples collected from the United States, Italy and Spain covered acute and convalescent phases. T cells, B-cell-depleted T cells, or PBMCs provided the cDNA or gDNA that served as material.

A single count supports this clone. Germline loops: CDR1 SEHNR, CDR2 FQNEAQ (reference sequence). Trimming left V 5 bases short and J 4 bases short, with 20 bases between. CDR3 length equals 16 residues. Original processing methods: Quantification of nucleated cells was approximated via reference gene primer amplification. The table came from immunoSEQ multiplex PCR; TCRdb's copy has only in-frame clones and leaves some out. The V and J calls and clone size come from that table; D and trimming were worked out from the DNA. The sample carries more than 90,000 clones, 80% to 85% recorded once. This sequence joins TRBV7-9 and TRBJ2-5; D ambiguous. Source material: peripheral blood. The origin of this receptor is a man aged 60 to 69 with acute or convalescent COVID-19. Here the CDR3 reads CASSRRPLKTTETQYF. In DNA, the CDR3 is TGTGCCAGCAGCCGCCGACCACTAAAAACTACAGAGACCCAGTACTTC. Variable domain in full (rest from reference TRBV7-9 and TRBJ2-5): DTGVSQNPRHKITKRGQNVTFRCDPISEHNRLYWYRQTLGQGPEFLTYFQNEAQLEKSRLLSDRFSAERPKGSFSTLEIQRTEQGDSAMYLCASSRRPLKTTETQYFGPGTRLLVL.